Reported below is one T cell receptor beta chain. The source of the sample is a study of T cell changes during pregnancy in multiple sclerosis. The V and J ends lost 3 bases and 8 bases respectively, with 13 bases between them. The CDR3 is made up of 13 amino acids. CDR1 is SGHTA and CDR2 is FQGNSA in the germline V gene. Generated by immunoSEQ multiplex PCR, the TCRdb table keeps only in-frame clones and is missing some. Of tens of thousands of clones in the sample, about 92% were seen once. This clonotype was sampled from a female donor with multiple sclerosis, enrolled in a pregnancy study. The sample consisted of CD4+ T cells from peripheral blood mononuclear cells, taken after pregnancy. The V call is TRBV7-2, the J call TRBJ1-2; TRBD1 is a possible D gene (5 bases). DNA for the CDR3: TGTGCCAGCAGCTTGGGGACTTCCAACGGCTACACCTTC. Protein product: CASSLGTSNGYTF.